This T cell receptor beta chain was identified during a study of OX40 agonist ivuxolimab in advanced cancers. Findings of the study overall: Among T cells, CD8+ cells averaged more expanded clones than CD4+ cells. Partial responders at 0.1-3.0 mg/kg showed near-lowest clonal expansion.

A few counts support this clone. Its antigen is as yet unknown. Some clones are missing from TCRdb's copy, which holds only in-frame ones; the method was immunoSEQ multiplex PCR. Here the sample spans fewer than 12,000 clones, less than 85% being singletons. This receptor was identified in an adult with an advanced solid tumor such as melanoma, head and neck, liver or kidney cancer. This material consisted of CD4+ or CD8+ T cells sorted from blood, taken in a trial of the OX40 agonist ivuxolimab.

Here the CDR3 reads CASSQDSVMSGAFF. Written as DNA, the CDR3 is TGCGCCAGCAGCCAAGATTCAGTTATGAGTGGAGCTTTCTTT. This sequence joins TRBV4-1 and TRBJ1-1; no clear D gene. The CDR3 consists of 14 residues. CDR1 and CDR2 from the germline V gene are MGHRA and YSYEKL. The germline V and J ends were trimmed by 0 bases and 10 bases, with 15 bases remaining between them.